This paragraph reports one T cell receptor beta chain. Its antigen is unknown. This specimen belongs to a study of T-cell reconstitution after alpha-beta-depleted transplantation in children. For TCRbeta, the library was prepared with unique molecular identifiers. TCRdb ran MiXCR on the PCR reads and lists one entry per CDR3 protein. The sample lists 540,000 or so distinct CDR3 sequences; more than 20% were seen once. Study conclusions and caveats: The high TCRbeta diversity at day 60 in some patients came from surviving recipient T cells and thymic progenitors. Most T-cell counts and diversity one year after the transplant came from T cells that were newly produced. Reported findings indicate that, about two months after transplant, alpha-beta T cells came from several hundred expanded clones, which were derived from non-depleted graft cells.

Trimming left V 4 bases short and J 1 base short, with 16 bases between. Germline loops: CDR1 LGHDT, CDR2 YNNKEL (reference sequence). The CDR3 length is 16 residues. The chain combines TRBV3-1 with TRBJ2-5; a weak D match, TRBD1 (6 bases). The receptor was derived from a boy in the first two years of life who had a stem cell transplant for acute myeloid leukemia, so the T cells may come from the graft donor. The sequences come from PBMCs, mostly from graft donor cells, collected 360 days after TCRalphabeta/CD19-depleted stem cell transplant. CDR3 protein: CASSPTGFPSQETQYF. The CDR3 region has the DNA TGTGCCAGCAGCCCAACAGGGTTTCCTAGCCAAGAGACCCAGTACTTC.